This passage covers 10 T cell receptor beta chains from one sample sequenced in a study of cytotoxic CD8 clonotypes in ibrutinib-treated CLL. Some clones are missing from TCRdb's copy, which holds only in-frame ones; the method was immunoSEQ multiplex PCR. The sample holds more than 300,000 clones, about 80% seen once. The sequenced sample was PBMCs, obtained before ibrutinib treatment. All receptors come from a human donor with chronic lymphocytic leukemia.

V is TRBV10-3 and J is TRBJ1-2; TRBD1 is a possible D gene (5 bases). The CDR3 runs to 13 residues. Trimming stripped 6 bases from V and 4 bases from J, with 12 bases between. The V gene's germline CDR1 is ENHRY and CDR2 SYGVKD. In DNA form, the CDR3 reads TGTGCCATCAGGAAACAGGAATCCTATGGCTACACCTTC. Amino acids: CAIRKQESYGYTF.

As regards this clone: Distinct nucleotide sequences in the sample also encode this CDR3. The genes are TRBV29-1 and TRBJ2-3; 8 nucleotides match TRBD1. Germline V lookup: CDR1 SQVTM, CDR2 ANQGSEA. The CDR3 totals 13 residues. The junction had 2 bases not matched to a gene; V was cut back by 3 bases and J by 3 bases. CDR3 sequence (DNA): TGCAGCGTTGAGGACAGGGTGACAGATACGCAGTATTTT. Its protein product is CSVEDRVTDTQYF.

The chain uses TRBV6-1 and TRBJ1-1; tentatively, D is TRBD1 (5 bases). Trimming stripped 4 bases from V and 1 base from J, with 19 bases between. The CDR3 has 17 residues. CDR1 is MNHNS and CDR2 is SASEGT in the germline V gene. CDR3 loop: CASSVPSGRPGNTEAFF. In nucleotides, the CDR3 is TGTGCCAGCAGTGTCCCCTCGGGGCGCCCGGGGAACACTGAAGCTTTCTTT.

This chain links TRBV4-1 with TRBJ1-2; 8 bases map to TRBD1. Germline-derived CDR1 and CDR2 are MGHRA and YSYEKL. V was pared by 2 bases and J by 10 bases, with 12 bases of the junction left unmatched. This CDR3 has 15 amino acids. Here the CDR3 reads CASSQQAGRGRFYTF. CDR3 DNA sequence: TGCGCCAGCAGCCAACAGGCCGGCAGGGGGCGGTTCTACACCTTC.

This clone was recorded a few times. This chain uses TRBV7-9 with TRBJ2-7; TRBD2 aligns across 8 bases. The CDR3 has 17 residues. Germline values: CDR1 SEHNR, CDR2 FQNEAQ (reference sequence). With V trimmed by 4 bases and J by 2 bases, 13 bases remained unmatched. The CDR3 region is CASSSVSFAGGTYEQYF. The CDR3 DNA follows: TGTGCCAGCAGCTCGGTCAGCTTCGCGGGAGGTACCTACGAGCAGTACTTC.

With respect to this clone: The sample holds other DNA sequences that translate to the same CDR3. The rearrangement uses TRBV27 and TRBJ2-1; D unresolved. This CDR3 has 15 residues. V gave up 4 bases and J gave up 0 bases, with 10 bases separating them. Germline V lookup: CDR1 MNHEY, CDR2 SMNVEV (reference sequence). Here the CDR3 reads CASSSGTSSYNEQFF. Written as DNA, the CDR3 is TGTGCCAGCAGTTCAGGTACCAGCTCCTACAATGAGCAGTTCTTC.

V usage is TRBV18 and J usage is TRBJ2-3; D remains ambiguous. Germline V gene sequence: CDR1 KGHSH, CDR2 LQKENI. V was trimmed by 4 bases and J by 6 bases, leaving 8 bases between them. The CDR3 sequence is 12 residues long. CDR3 coding DNA: TGTGCCAGCTCACTCTTCTCGGATACGCAGTATTTT. This sequence encodes CASSLFSDTQYF.

The rearrangement links TRBV18 to TRBJ1-5; 8 positions agree with TRBD1. CDR1 and CDR2 from the germline V gene are KGHSH and LQKENI. The CDR3 is 15 residues long. V lost 4 bases and J lost 6; bases outside the gene matches: 8. The CDR3 here is CASSLQGAGGQPQHF. In nucleotides, the CDR3 is TGTGCCAGCTCACTTCAGGGGGCGGGTGGTCAGCCCCAGCATTTT.

The chain combines TRBV7-9 with TRBJ2-7, with TRBD2 identical over 10 bases. V dropped 1 base and J dropped 11; count of bases not matched to a gene: 5. CDR1 and CDR2 (germline): SEHNR, FQNEAQ (reference sequence). This CDR3 has 13 residues. In DNA, the CDR3 is TGTGCCAGCAGCTTAGACGCTAGCGGGAGAAAGTACTTC. This encodes CASSLDASGRKYF.

The chain employs TRBV4-3 and TRBJ1-1; D unclear. V lost 1 base to trimming and J lost 6 bases, with 18 bases between them. CDR1 is LGHNA, CDR2 YSLEER, per germline. The CDR3 is 16 residues long. The CDR3 loop reads CASSQVGSEGIAEAFF. The CDR3 nucleotides are TGCGCCAGCAGCCAAGTGGGCTCAGAAGGCATCGCTGAAGCTTTCTTT.